The rows below give T cell receptor beta chains drawn from one sample of a study of T cell repertoires in cytomegalovirus infection. Each CDR3 protein is one row after TCRdb ran MiXCR on the reads. Among some 680,000 distinct CDR3 sequences listed, less than 40% were seen once. The material sequenced was PBMCs. Receptors were obtained from a human donor in good health (CMV status not recorded). Some clones in this sample may be carry-over from other donors' samples. Both conserved end residues are trimmed from each CDR3. D genes are given only for firm matches.

cdr3_aa,d_call,v_call
ASSPYDTVELF,.,TRBV28
ASSPFGGPGSNQPQH,.,TRBV12-3/TRBV12-4
ASSLGASDSSPLH,.,TRBV12-3/TRBV12-4
ASSLAGTEGYT,TRBD1,TRBV7-9
ASIPGTDNQPQH,TRBD1,TRBV6-2/TRBV6-3
ASRPLAHQPQH,.,TRBV19
ASSRQAQALH,.,TRBV12-3/TRBV12-4
ASSVSAGQGVDEQY,TRBD1,TRBV9
ASSLLDRKNIQY,.,TRBV12-3/TRBV12-4
ASSGDGGAGNEQF,.,TRBV5-1
ASSLPGGGGAF,.,TRBV28
ASSLGASGNQETQY,TRBD2,TRBV7-8
ASSSGTGNGEQY,TRBD1,TRBV7-9
ASSLVGGRSYEQY,TRBD2,TRBV11-2
ASSLTGKDTEAF,TRBD1,TRBV12-3/TRBV12-4